The 20 T cell receptor beta chains given below trace back to one sample, sequenced in a study of shared clonotypes between healthy human individuals. Profiling relied on immunoSEQ multiplex PCR, and the TCRdb table lists in-frame clones only, not all of them. Of just under 350,000 clones in the sample, roughly 70% were seen once. The sample taken for sequencing was memory CD4+ T cells sorted from blood. Regarding subset: CD45RA-negative fraction. The receptors were sampled from a man in his thirties or forties in good health.

This chain uses TRBV2 with TRBJ2-5; D may correspond to TRBD1 or TRBD2 (7 bases each). The CDR3 runs to 16 residues. Trimming shortened V by 5 bases and J by 5 bases, and 21 bases separated the two germline ends. Per germline, CDR1 SNHLY and CDR2 FYNNEI. CDR3 coding DNA: TGTGCCAGCAGTCACAGGGGAGGGGAAACCGGGGAGACCCAGTACTTC. Translated: CASSHRGGETGETQYF.

The table lists this clone with a few counts. The chain recombines TRBV7-2 with TRBJ2-3; perhaps TRBD2 as D (6 bases). The V gene lost 10 bases and the J gene lost 2 bases, with 13 bases spanning the gap. The CDR3 has 13 amino acids. Germline CDR1 reads SGHTA; CDR2 reads FQGNSA. The CDR3 protein is CAIPGTHTDTQYF. CDR3 nucleotides: TGTGCCATCCCAGGGACTCACACAGATACGCAGTATTTT.

The chain recombines TRBV18 with TRBJ2-7, with D perhaps matching TRBD2 (5 bases). The CDR3 runs to 14 residues. Germline CDR1 and CDR2: KGHSH and LQKENI. Deletions cut 3 bases from V and 2 bases from J, with 11 bases between. Written as DNA, the CDR3 is TGTGCCAGCTCACCCACTGGAGGCCCCTACGAGCAGTACTTC. It yields the protein CASSPTGGPYEQYF.

The chain recombines TRBV11-2 with TRBJ2-1; possibly TRBD2 for D (5 bases). Germline assignment: CDR1 SGHAT and CDR2 FQNNGV. The CDR3 totals 16 residues. The ends were cut back, 3 bases at V and 6 bases at J, with 18 bases in the middle. The CDR3 loop reads CASSFLGGPAGNEQFF. The DNA of the CDR3 is TGTGCCAGCAGCTTTCTCGGCGGGCCGGCAGGCAATGAGCAGTTCTTC. Full variable domain (rest looked up from reference TRBV11-2 and TRBJ2-1): EAGVAQSPRYKIIEKRQSVAFWCNPISGHATLYWYQQILGQGPKLLIQFQNNGVVDDSQLPKDRFSAERLKGVDSTLKIQPAKLEDSAVYLCASSFLGGPAGNEQFFGPGTRLTVL.

At least ten counts were recorded for this clone. The chain joins TRBV27 to TRBJ1-5; D is undetermined. Germline V gene sequence: CDR1 MNHEY, CDR2 SMNVEV (reference sequence). Trimming removed 5 bases from V and 3 bases from J, with 8 bases in between. The length of the CDR3 is 13 residues. CDR3 region: CASSPDHNQPQHF. DNA for the CDR3: TGTGCCAGCAGTCCGGACCACAATCAGCCCCAGCATTTT.

The chain joins TRBV4-1 to TRBJ2-2, with 7 nucleotides matching TRBD2. The CDR3 runs 15 residues. V lost 0 bases to trimming and J lost 3 bases; unmatched junction nucleotides: 1. Germline CDR1 reads MGHRA; CDR2 reads YSYEKL. The CDR3 sequence: CASSQDAGDTGELFF. The CDR3 DNA is TGCGCCAGCAGCCAAGATGCGGGAGACACCGGGGAGCTGTTTTTT.

V usage is TRBV2 and J usage is TRBJ1-2; weak D call: TRBD1 (5 bases). The germline gives CDR1 SNHLY, CDR2 FYNNEI. The CDR3 length is 15 residues. The germline V and J ends were trimmed by 4 bases and 1 base, with 13 bases remaining between them. CDR3 DNA sequence: TGTGCCAGCAGTGCCCGTGGGACCGGTAACTATGGCTACACCTTC. Amino acid sequence: CASSARGTGNYGYTF.

The chain is built from TRBV5-5 and TRBJ2-2, with D uncertain. This CDR3 is built from 12 residues. Deletions cut 2 bases from V and 6 bases from J, with 5 bases between. Per germline, CDR1 SGHKS and CDR2 YYEKEE (reference sequence). The CDR3, as DNA: TGTGCCAGCAGCTTTTCTCCCGGGGAGCTGTTTTTT. Protein product: CASSFSPGELFF.

The chain has TRBV7-9 and TRBJ2-1; 9 bases fit TRBD2. The CDR3 extends over 16 amino acids. From germline, CDR1 is SEHNR and CDR2 FQNEAQ (reference sequence). V dropped 2 bases and J dropped 9; count of bases not matched to a gene: 11. This CDR3 is CASSLQSSGSGGEQFF. For the CDR3, the DNA is TGTGCCAGCAGCTTACAGAGTAGCGGGAGTGGCGGTGAGCAGTTCTTC.

The CDR3 reads CASSTTGQFNQPQHF. CDR3 DNA sequence: TGTGCCAGCAGTACCACTGGACAGTTCAATCAGCCCCAGCATTTT. The V call is TRBV28, the J call TRBJ1-5; D perhaps matches TRBD1 (6 bases). This CDR3 spans 15 amino acids. V was clipped by 5 bases and J by 3 bases, with 14 bases between them. Germline values: CDR1 MDHEN, CDR2 SYDVKM.

CDR3 sequence (DNA): TGTGCCAGCAGTGCCCTGTCTTCTCAAGAGACCCAGTACTTC. The encoded protein is CASSALSSQETQYF. The chain has TRBV6-5 and TRBJ2-5; D is unclear. Germline CDR1 is MNHEY and CDR2 is SVGAGI. CDR3 size: 14 residues. The V gene lost 5 bases and the J gene lost 2 bases, with 12 bases spanning the gap.

The chain joins TRBV7-9 to TRBJ1-4, with 9 bases fitting TRBD1. CDR1 is SEHNR and CDR2 is FQNEAQ in the germline V gene (reference sequence). The CDR3 contains 15 residues. J lost 5 bases, V lost 1 base, and 2 bases had no gene match. CDR3 residues: CASSLGQGGNEKLFF. DNA for the CDR3: TGTGCCAGCAGCTTAGGACAGGGGGGAAATGAAAAACTGTTTTTT.

This clone has only one observation. The chain combines TRBV28 with TRBJ1-5, with D perhaps matching TRBD1 (6 bases). Germline assignment: CDR1 MDHEN and CDR2 SYDVKM. This CDR3 region has 15 residues. The ends were cut back, 3 bases at V and 6 bases at J, with 15 bases in the middle. This CDR3 is CASSLSGGTSQPQHF. In DNA form, the CDR3 reads TGTGCCAGCAGTTTGTCGGGGGGCACTAGTCAGCCCCAGCATTTT. The full variable domain, its missing parts supplied by reference TRBV28 and TRBJ1-5, is DVKVTQSSRYLVKRTGEKVFLECVQDMDHENMFWYRQDPGLGLRLIYFSYDVKMKEKGDIPEGYSVSREKKERFSLILESASTNQTSMYLCASSLSGGTSQPQHFGDGTRLSIL.

The chain combines TRBV18 with TRBJ2-7; 7 nucleotides match TRBD1. Germline CDR1 and CDR2: KGHSH and LQKENI. The CDR3 consists of 13 residues. V shed 5 bases and J 5 bases; nucleotides not matched to a gene: 6. CDR3 loop: CASSGDRPNEQYF. CDR3 in DNA: TGTGCCAGCTCAGGGGACAGACCTAACGAGCAGTACTTC.

The chain is built from TRBV7-9 and TRBJ2-5; either TRBD1 or TRBD2 may fit D (5 bases each). Germline V lookup: CDR1 SEHNR, CDR2 FQNEAQ (reference sequence). CDR3 length: 13 amino acids. V was pared by 4 bases and J by 1 base, with 7 bases between. The CDR3 nucleotides are TGTGCCAGCAGCTGGGGACCCCAAGAGACCCAGTACTTC. Translating it yields CASSWGPQETQYF.

This rearrangement joins TRBV6-5 to TRBJ1-2; D might be TRBD1 (5 bases). The germline V gene encodes CDR1 MNHEY and CDR2 SVGAGI. Deletions cut 7 bases from V and 1 base from J, with 13 bases between. This CDR3 is built from 14 residues. CDR3 residues: CASTKGHFNYGYTF. CDR3 coding DNA: TGTGCCAGCACCAAAGGACACTTTAACTATGGCTACACCTTC.

The chain combines TRBV2 with TRBJ2-7; possible D gene TRBD2, 6 bases. The V end was cut by 8 bases, the J end by 4 bases, with 18 bases between. The CDR3 has 14 amino acids. In germline, CDR1 is SNHLY, CDR2 FYNNEI. The CDR3 nucleotides are TGTGCCAGCGCCCGGGGGACCCGACCGTACGAGCAGTACTTC. It is translated as CASARGTRPYEQYF.

This clone was seen a single time. In the same sample, other DNA sequences code for this CDR3. The chain combines TRBV28 with TRBJ2-2, with D uncertain. Germline CDR1 and CDR2: MDHEN and SYDVKM. The CDR3 is made up of 12 amino acids. V lost 2 bases to trimming and J lost 6 bases, with 4 bases between them. CDR3 loop: CASSLNAGELFF. CDR3 nucleotide sequence: TGTGCCAGCAGTTTAAACGCCGGGGAGCTGTTTTTT.

The J gene is TRBJ1-1, the V gene TRBV4-2, with D possibly matching TRBD1 (6 bases). Germline CDR1 reads LGHNA; CDR2 reads YNFKEQ. Deletions cut 3 bases from V and 1 base from J, with 9 bases between. The CDR3 is 14 residues long. The CDR3 nucleotides are TGTGCCAGCAGCCAGCTGGGACAGAACACTGAAGCTTTCTTT. This encodes CASSQLGQNTEAFF.

In its sample, this clone was seen a few times. This rearrangement joins TRBV9 to TRBJ2-1; D remains ambiguous. Trimming took 0 bases from V and 13 from J, leaving 17 bases between them. CDR3 length: 14 residues. Germline lookup yields CDR1 SGDLS and CDR2 YYNGEE. CDR3 region: CASSVEPTNVAQFF. Written as DNA, the CDR3 is TGTGCCAGCAGCGTAGAGCCCACGAATGTAGCTCAGTTCTTC.